These T cell receptor beta chains were read from a single sample in a study of T cells expressing NK-cell markers. After re-calling the 5' RACE reads, TCRdb lists one entry per CDR3 protein, DNA absent. This sample's table reports about 190,000 distinct CDR3 sequences. What was sequenced was blood T cells: a sorted CD56 or NKG2C T cell subset, CD4+ or CD8+ T cells, or bulk PBMC T cells (not recorded which). The receptors derive from a man aged 18 to 69 in good health. Both conserved end residues are part of each CDR3.

j_gene	v_gene	CDR3aa
TRBJ2-7	TRBV6-1	CASSEFQGANEQYF
TRBJ2-5	TRBV12-3/TRBV12-4	CASSNSRQEIQETQYF
TRBJ2-6	TRBV27	CASSLGTYGANVLTF
TRBJ2-7	TRBV6-1	CASSPFRGNYEQYF
TRBJ2-7	TRBV11-2	CASSAVRSNYEQYF
TRBJ2-1	TRBV19	CASSLSIGTSGGLYNEQFF
TRBJ2-1	TRBV27	CASSLGKRGLSSYNEQFF
TRBJ1-5	TRBV5-8	CASSFSPGKNQPQHF
TRBJ1-5	TRBV28	CASRNNRGFGNQPQHF
TRBJ2-1	TRBV19	CASSIAAGGSYNEQFF
TRBJ1-4	TRBV6-5	CASSYSMSIETYNEKLFF
TRBJ2-7	TRBV11-1	CASSPPTWAGKNLDEQYF
TRBJ2-7	TRBV11-2	CASSPLGRDEQYF
TRBJ2-1	TRBV5-6	CASSLGTSGFYNEQFF
TRBJ2-1	TRBV2	CASSERGAGGLGEQFF
TRBJ2-5	TRBV28	CASSPLPGTGIKRTQYF
TRBJ2-7	TRBV27	CASSSLHVGQGKYEQYF
TRBJ2-1	TRBV12-3/TRBV12-4	CASSPDRVRNEQFF
TRBJ2-6	TRBV27	CASSLTVSGPGANVLTF
TRBJ2-1	TRBV29-1	CSVEKEGALGYNEQFF
TRBJ2-2	TRBV28	CASSLRRVTGELFF
TRBJ2-7	TRBV5-5	CASTTSPAYEQYF
TRBJ2-5	TRBV6-1	CASSADRGIETQYF
TRBJ2-7	TRBV5-8	CASSSLGEQYF
TRBJ1-6	TRBV10-3	CATKQGSSPLHF
TRBJ1-4	TRBV7-9	CASTQRGFGTTNEKLFF
TRBJ1-2	TRBV2	CASKEGQNYGYTF
TRBJ1-1	TRBV5-4	CASSFAGTTEAFF
TRBJ1-3	TRBV9	CASSEPAGDSSGNTIYF
TRBJ2-3	TRBV2	CASSAWTGLSTDTQYF